This TCR beta chain was sequenced during a study of T cell repertoires in cytomegalovirus infection (dated by TCRdb to between 2018 and 2021). Describing the broader study: Peptide stimulations targeted recently identified HLA-C-restricted CMV epitopes, whose presentation resists viral immunomodulation, together with well-studied HLA-B-restricted epitopes. The HLA type of each donor mattered for the analysis, because public TCR beta signatures pointed to carriage of CMV infection along with the matching HLA type.

This sample was sequenced with an Illumina HiSeq 1500. The raw public reads went through TCRdb reprocessing: fastp at Q25, MiXCR clone calling, in-frame beta chains kept. Every entry covers one CDR3 protein and lists the most common genes and DNA from its rows. In all, the sample holds 300,000 or so distinct CDR3 sequences, and approximately 25% of those were seen once. Jointly, the top ten make up about 14% of the sample. Points on this clonotype: This clone's antigen is unknown. Base-call qualities are not available, and no considerably larger clone is one nucleotide away.

Reading the label with the study, this specimen's treatment or condition is: in vitro stimulation with specific CMV peptide epitopes to enrich CMV-specific T cells. Study-level results and caveats: Cumulative frequency of public TCR beta family members discriminated carriers of CMV infection plus the relevant HLA type in this cohort and an independent approximately 350-donor cohort. In the ex vivo response, HLA-C-restricted CMV-specific TCR beta clonotypes were dominant, and in two of eight donors the single most frequent clonotype came from this HLA-C-restricted group.

Measured from the cysteine to the phenylalanine, the CDR3 is 16 residues long. The CDR3 DNA has 48 bases and is translated from base 1. After removal of 0 bases from V and 1 base from J, the junction retains 5 bases not matched to a gene. Looking up the germline V gene yields CDR1 KGHSH and CDR2 LQKENI. The input for sequencing was cultured PBMCs, taken from culture after CMV antigen stimulation. This receptor was taken from a human donor in good health (CMV status not recorded). Some clones in this sample may be carry-over from other donors' samples. The chain joins TRBV18 to TRBJ2-5; 7 central bases correspond to TRBD2. This receptor has the CDR3 CASSPPFGRTQETQYF. The DNA sequence is given as TGTGCCAGCTCACCACCATTCGGGAGGACCCAAGAGACCCAGTACTTC. Supplemented by the reference TRBV18 and TRBJ2-5 proteins around the CDR3, the complete variable domain is NAGVMQNPRHLVRRRGQEARLRCSPMKGHSHVYWYRQLPEEGLKFMVYLQKENIIDESGMPKERFSAEFPKEGPSILRIQQVVRGDSAAYFCASSPPFGRTQETQYFGPGTRLLVL.